These T cell receptor beta chains were read from a single sample in a study of control samples from healthy donors and cancer patients. Method: immunoSEQ multiplex PCR; TCRdb's copy keeps in-frame clones and lacks some. The table has about 160,000 clones, 90% to 95% seen once. Specimen: blood. These TCRs come from a man aged 18 to 29 in good health. Each CDR3 is given with its conserved first and last residue. Fields, in order: J gene, D gene, V gene, clone size, CDR3 protein, CDR3 DNA. D genes are given only for firm matches. The size field is filled for only some rows; it gives once, few, many or a size class.

>TRBJ1-4|TRBD1|TRBV28|.
CASSLDREDEKLFF
TGTGCCAGCAGCCTCGACAGGGAGGATGAAAAACTGTTTTTT
>TRBJ2-5|TRBD1|TRBV12-5|.
CASGLQGMKGTQYF
TGTGCTAGTGGTTTACAGGGGATGAAAGGGACCCAGTACTTC
>TRBJ1-6|.|TRBV27|.
CASSLGGVYSPLHF
TGTGCCAGCAGTCTTGGGGGGGTATACTCACCCCTCCACTTT
>TRBJ2-3|.|TRBV13|.
CASSGYEPPAASSTDTQYF
TGTGCCAGCAGCGGCTACGAGCCCCCCGCAGCATCTAGCACAGATACGCAGTATTTT
>TRBJ2-7|TRBD2|TRBV6-2/TRBV6-3|.
CASSYASGISSYEQYF
TGTGCCAGCAGTTACGCTAGCGGGATCAGCTCCTACGAGCAGTACTTC
>TRBJ2-3|TRBD2|TRBV4-2|.
CASSQGGGTSGSIWDTQYF
TGTGCCAGCAGCCAAGGAGGGGGTACTAGCGGGAGCATATGGGATACGCAGTATTTT
>TRBJ1-3|.|TRBV21-1|once
CASTFTGNTIYF
TGTGCCAGCACTTTTACTGGAAACACCATATATTTT
>TRBJ1-2|TRBD1|TRBV7-6|.
CASSRSDRGWGGYTF
TGTGCCAGCAGCCGATCGGACAGGGGCTGGGGCGGCTACACCTTC
>TRBJ2-5|.|TRBV28|.
CASSLPPPGAGETQYF
TGTGCCAGCAGTTTACCCCCCCCGGGAGCCGGGGAGACCCAGTACTTC
>TRBJ2-3|.|TRBV7-9|.
CASSPFRAVSTDTQYF
TGTGCCAGCAGCCCATTTAGGGCAGTTAGCACAGATACGCAGTATTTT
>TRBJ1-1|.|TRBV6-6|.
CASSFTQGLNTEAFF
TGTGCCAGCAGTTTTACACAGGGATTGAACACTGAAGCTTTCTTT
>TRBJ2-5|TRBD2|TRBV13|.
CASSLRTSSTEEETQYF
TGTGCCAGCAGCCTAAGGACTAGCTCGACGGAGGAAGAGACCCAGTACTTC
>TRBJ2-1|TRBD2|TRBV27|.
CASLAGGSYNEQFF
TGTGCCAGCTTAGCGGGGGGATCCTACAATGAGCAGTTCTTC
>TRBJ1-3|.|TRBV7-2|.
CASSLRETVSGNTIYF
TGTGCCAGCAGCTTACGTGAGACAGTCTCTGGAAACACCATATATTTT
>TRBJ2-1|.|TRBV6-6|.
CASSPGTVLEQFF
TGTGCCAGCAGCCCCGGGACCGTGCTTGAGCAGTTCTTC
>TRBJ1-4|.|TRBV7-2|.
CASSRTYRDEKLFF
TGTGCCAGCAGCCGGACCTACAGGGATGAAAAACTGTTTTTT
>TRBJ2-3|.|TRBV5-1|.
CASSLSGGRRTDTQYF
TGCGCCAGCAGCTTGTCCGGGGGCCGGCGCACAGATACGCAGTATTTT